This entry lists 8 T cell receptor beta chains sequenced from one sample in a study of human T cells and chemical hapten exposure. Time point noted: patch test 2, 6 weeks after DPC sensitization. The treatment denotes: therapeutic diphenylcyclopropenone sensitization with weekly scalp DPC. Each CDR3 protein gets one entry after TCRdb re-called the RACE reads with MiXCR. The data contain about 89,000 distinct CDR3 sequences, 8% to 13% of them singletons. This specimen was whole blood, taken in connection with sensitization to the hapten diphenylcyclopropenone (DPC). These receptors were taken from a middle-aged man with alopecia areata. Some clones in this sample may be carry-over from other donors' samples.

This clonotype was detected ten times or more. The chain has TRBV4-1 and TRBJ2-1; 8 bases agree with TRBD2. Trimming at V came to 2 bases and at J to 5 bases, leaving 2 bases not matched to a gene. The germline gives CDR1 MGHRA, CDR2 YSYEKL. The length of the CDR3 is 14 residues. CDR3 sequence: CASSQNGRDNEQFF. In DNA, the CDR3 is TGCGCCAGCAGCCAAAACGGGAGGGACAATGAGCAGTTCTTC.

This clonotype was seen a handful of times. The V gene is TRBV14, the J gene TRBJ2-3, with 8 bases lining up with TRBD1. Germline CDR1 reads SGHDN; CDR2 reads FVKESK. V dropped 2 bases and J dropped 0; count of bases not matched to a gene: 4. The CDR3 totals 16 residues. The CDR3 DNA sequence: TGTGCCAGCAGCCAATTGACAGGGGCTAGCACAGATACGCAGTATTTT. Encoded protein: CASSQLTGASTDTQYF.

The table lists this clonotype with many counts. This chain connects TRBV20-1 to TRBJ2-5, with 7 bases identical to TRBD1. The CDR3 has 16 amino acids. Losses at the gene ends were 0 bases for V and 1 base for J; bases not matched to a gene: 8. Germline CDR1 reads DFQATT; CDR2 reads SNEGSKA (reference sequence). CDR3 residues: CSARDVDRHVQETQYF. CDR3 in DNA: TGCAGTGCTAGAGACGTGGACAGGCATGTCCAAGAGACCCAGTACTTC.

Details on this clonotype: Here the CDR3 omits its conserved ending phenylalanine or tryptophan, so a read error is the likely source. The CDR3 nucleotides are TGTGCCAGCAGCTGGGACCCAAAGCGGGAGACCCAGTACCTC. Translating gives CASSWDPKRETQYL. V and J are TRBV5-5 and TRBJ2-5, with D perhaps given as TRBD1 or TRBD2 (5 bases each). Germline CDR1 SGHKS, CDR2 YYEKEE (reference sequence). The CDR3 is 14 amino acids. The V end was cut by 3 bases, the J end by 5 bases, with 14 bases between.

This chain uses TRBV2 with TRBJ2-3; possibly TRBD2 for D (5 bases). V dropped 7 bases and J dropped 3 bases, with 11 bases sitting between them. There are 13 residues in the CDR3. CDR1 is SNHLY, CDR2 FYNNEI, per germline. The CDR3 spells CASKEDSTDTQYF. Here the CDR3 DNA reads TGTGCCAGCAAGGAGGACTCAACAGATACGCAGTATTTT.

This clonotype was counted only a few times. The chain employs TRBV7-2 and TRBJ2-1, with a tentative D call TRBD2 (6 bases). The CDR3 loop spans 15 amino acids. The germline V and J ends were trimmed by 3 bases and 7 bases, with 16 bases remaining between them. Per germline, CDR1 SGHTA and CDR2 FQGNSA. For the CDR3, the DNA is TGTGCCAGCAGCTTCCGGGACTTAACCATTAATGAGCAGTTCTTC. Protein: CASSFRDLTINEQFF.

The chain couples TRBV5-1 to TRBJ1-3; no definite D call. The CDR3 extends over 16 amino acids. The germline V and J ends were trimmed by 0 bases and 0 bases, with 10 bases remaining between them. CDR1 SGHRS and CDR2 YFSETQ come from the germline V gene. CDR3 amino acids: CASSLEPEISGNTIYF. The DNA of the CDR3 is TGCGCCAGCAGCTTGGAGCCAGAGATCTCTGGAAACACCATATATTTT.

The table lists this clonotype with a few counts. The CDR3 is CSARDMGAASNQPQHF. DNA for the CDR3: TGCAGTGCTAGAGATATGGGGGCAGCTAGCAATCAGCCCCAGCATTTT. The chain joins TRBV20-1 to TRBJ1-5, with a possible D match to TRBD1 (6 bases). The CDR3 extends over 16 amino acids. V was clipped by 0 bases and J by 0 bases, with 12 bases between them. The germline gives CDR1 DFQATT, CDR2 SNEGSKA (reference sequence).